This TCR beta chain emerged from a study of immune characterization of retroperitoneal liposarcoma. TCRdb used MiXCR to reprocess the PCR reads, holding one entry per CDR3 protein. The repertoire includes under 11,000 distinct CDR3 sequences, about 27% of them detected once, and about 8% sits in the top ten. The V and J ends lost 2 bases and 11 bases respectively, with 21 bases between them. This CDR3 comprises 15 residues. Germline CDR1 reads MNHNS; CDR2 reads SASEGT. The gene calls are TRBV6-1 and TRBJ2-5, with a possible D match to TRBD2 (5 bases). The sequenced material came from tumor tissue. The clonotype was recovered from a male donor with retroperitoneal liposarcoma. CDR3 protein: CASSELLGNDNEQYF. For the CDR3, the DNA is TGTGCCAGCAGTGAATTGCTCGGGAACGACAATGAGCAGTACTTC.